The T cell receptor (beta chain) under discussion was sequenced for a study of blood T cell repertoires in COVID-19. Per the original data handling: Amplified reference gene primers provided the basis for estimating nucleated cell counts. Some clones are missing from TCRdb's copy, which holds only in-frame ones; the method was immunoSEQ multiplex PCR. V and J calls plus clone size are reproduced from that table; the DNA served to infer D and trimming. The sample lists about 480,000 clones, roughly nine tenths occurring once. V dropped 0 bases and J dropped 1; count of bases not matched to a gene: 3. Germline loops: CDR1 SGHNT, CDR2 YENEEA. This CDR3 contains 16 residues. Participants spanned ages about 18 to 90 years and resided in 20 to 25 US areas. Recovered status in Cohort 3 required two negative PCRs, clearance, or symptom resolution.

This clonotype was obtained from a woman aged 60-75 years who had recovered from COVID-19. The sample was PBMCs or T cells enriched from blood (not recorded which). The chain has TRBV11-3 and TRBJ2-5; 9 positions match TRBD1. The chain's CDR3 is CASSLEDRGTQETQYF. CDR3 nucleotide sequence: TGTGCCAGCAGCTTAGAAGACAGGGGGACCCAAGAGACCCAGTACTTC. The complete variable domain, with remaining parts taken from reference TRBV11-3 and TRBJ2-5, reads EAGVVQSPRYKIIEKKQPVAFWCNPISGHNTLYWYLQNLGQGPELLIRYENEEAVDDSQLPKDRFSAERLKGVDSTLKIQPAELGDSAVYLCASSLEDRGTQETQYFGPGTRLLVL.